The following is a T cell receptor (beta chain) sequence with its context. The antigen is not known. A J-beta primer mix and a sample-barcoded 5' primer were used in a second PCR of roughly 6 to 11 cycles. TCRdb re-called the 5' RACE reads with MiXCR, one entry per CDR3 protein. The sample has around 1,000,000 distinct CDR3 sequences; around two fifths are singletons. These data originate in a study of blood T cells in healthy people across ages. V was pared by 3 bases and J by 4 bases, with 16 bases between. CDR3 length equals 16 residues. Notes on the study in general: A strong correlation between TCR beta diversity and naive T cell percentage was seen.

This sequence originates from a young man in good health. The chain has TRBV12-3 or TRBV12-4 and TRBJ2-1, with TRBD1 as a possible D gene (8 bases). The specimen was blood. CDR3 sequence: CASSFPDRGGYNEQFF. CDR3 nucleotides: TGTGCCAGCAGTTTCCCCGACAGGGGAGGGTACAATGAGCAGTTCTTC.